The rows below give T cell receptor beta chains drawn from one sample of a study of shared clonotypes between healthy human individuals. Some clones are missing from TCRdb's copy, which holds only in-frame ones; the method was immunoSEQ multiplex PCR. The sample yields around 2.1 million clones, more than 90% seen once. Sequencing input: naive CD4+ T cells sorted from blood. Receptors originate from a man younger than 35 in good health. CDR3s include the opening cysteine and the closing phenylalanine or tryptophan. A D gene is named only where the DNA matches it firmly. Size tells how often a clone was seen (once, few, many) or the class of an expanded clone, and some rows leave it out.

d_call: -; clone_size: once; v_call: TRBV25-1; j_call: TRBJ2-5; cdr3_aa: CASSERRVETQYF; cdr3_nt: TGTGCCAGCAGTGAACGAAGGGTCGAGACCCAGTACTTC
d_call: -; clone_size: -; v_call: TRBV10-3; j_call: TRBJ2-2; cdr3_aa: CASTWTDTGELFF; cdr3_nt: TGTGCCTCAACGTGGACAGACACCGGGGAGCTGTTTTTT
d_call: -; clone_size: -; v_call: TRBV4-1; j_call: TRBJ2-6; cdr3_aa: CASSQGPLGASGANVLTF; cdr3_nt: TGCGCCAGCAGCCAAGGGCCCCTCGGAGCCTCTGGGGCCAACGTCCTGACTTTC
d_call: -; clone_size: once; v_call: TRBV10-3; j_call: TRBJ2-7; cdr3_aa: CAIHDTVGGEQYF; cdr3_nt: TGTGCCATCCATGACACCGTCGGGGGCGAGCAGTACTTC
d_call: -; clone_size: -; v_call: TRBV7-2; j_call: TRBJ2-7; cdr3_aa: CASSLEGFAGSYSTYEQYF; cdr3_nt: TGTGCCAGCAGCTTAGAGGGGTTTGCGGGGTCTTACTCCACCTACGAGCAGTACTTC
d_call: -; clone_size: -; v_call: TRBV6-1; j_call: TRBJ1-1; cdr3_aa: CASILDRRGEAFF; cdr3_nt: TGTGCCAGCATTTTAGACAGGAGGGGTGAAGCTTTCTTT
d_call: -; clone_size: -; v_call: TRBV18; j_call: TRBJ1-1; cdr3_aa: CASSWGAPMNTEAFF; cdr3_nt: TGTGCCAGCTCATGGGGGGCCCCCATGAACACTGAAGCTTTCTTT
d_call: TRBD1; clone_size: -; v_call: TRBV9; j_call: TRBJ1-1; cdr3_aa: CASSERTDRGTEAFF; cdr3_nt: TGTGCCAGCAGCGAACGAACGGACAGGGGCACTGAAGCTTTCTTT
d_call: TRBD1; clone_size: once; v_call: TRBV28; j_call: TRBJ1-1; cdr3_aa: CASSKHITGGQAFF; cdr3_nt: TGTGCCAGCAGTAAACACATCACAGGGGGCCAAGCTTTCTTT
d_call: -; clone_size: -; v_call: TRBV21-1; j_call: TRBJ2-7; cdr3_aa: CASSNGACSGTSGRVYEQYF; cdr3_nt: TGTGCCAGCAGCAATGGGGCATGCTCCGGGACTAGCGGGAGGGTCTACGAGCAGTACTTC
d_call: -; clone_size: -; v_call: TRBV4-1; j_call: TRBJ2-5; cdr3_aa: CASSQVREEKGRETQYF; cdr3_nt: TGCGCCAGCAGCCAAGTCCGCGAGGAAAAAGGCCGCGAGACCCAGTACTTC
d_call: TRBD2; clone_size: -; v_call: TRBV12-5; j_call: TRBJ2-7; cdr3_aa: CASGLLSGSFSYEQYF; cdr3_nt: TGTGCTAGTGGTTTGCTTAGCGGGAGCTTCTCCTACGAGCAGTACTTC
d_call: TRBD2; clone_size: -; v_call: TRBV7-3; j_call: TRBJ2-5; cdr3_aa: CASSAQPSGGAYGTQYF; cdr3_nt: TGTGCCAGCAGCGCCCAGCCCAGCGGGGGGGCGTATGGGACCCAGTACTTC
d_call: -; clone_size: -; v_call: TRBV4-1; j_call: TRBJ1-3; cdr3_aa: CASSQDHGGTGNTIYF; cdr3_nt: TGCGCCAGCAGCCAAGATCATGGGGGAACTGGAAACACCATATATTTT
d_call: TRBD1; clone_size: -; v_call: TRBV10-3; j_call: TRBJ2-7; cdr3_aa: CAIRGTGEHEQYF; cdr3_nt: TGTGCCATCAGAGGGACAGGGGAACACGAGCAGTACTTC
d_call: TRBD1; clone_size: -; v_call: TRBV30; j_call: TRBJ1-6; cdr3_aa: CAWSPQGAGSVSLHF; cdr3_nt: TGTGCCTGGAGTCCTCAGGGGGCGGGAAGTGTTTCTCTCCACTTT
d_call: -; clone_size: -; v_call: TRBV5-1; j_call: TRBJ2-7; cdr3_aa: CASSLDPMGEQYF; cdr3_nt: TGCGCCAGCAGCTTGGACCCAATGGGGGAGCAGTACTTC
d_call: TRBD1; clone_size: -; v_call: TRBV30; j_call: TRBJ2-2; cdr3_aa: CAWSSHQWTGTGELFF; cdr3_nt: TGTGCCTGGAGTTCCCATCAATGGACAGGCACCGGGGAGCTGTTTTTT
d_call: -; clone_size: -; v_call: TRBV2; j_call: TRBJ1-5; cdr3_aa: CASRDYSNQPQHF; cdr3_nt: TGTGCCAGCCGGGATTATAGCAATCAGCCCCAGCATTTT
d_call: -; clone_size: -; v_call: TRBV4-1; j_call: TRBJ1-6; cdr3_aa: CASSPRQDSHNSPLHF; cdr3_nt: TGCGCCAGCAGCCCCCGACAGGATTCACATAATTCACCCCTCCACTTT
d_call: -; clone_size: -; v_call: TRBV4-3; j_call: TRBJ2-1; cdr3_aa: CASSQVTSTEQFF; cdr3_nt: TGCGCCAGCAGCCAAGTGACTAGTACTGAGCAGTTCTTC
d_call: -; clone_size: -; v_call: TRBV10-3; j_call: TRBJ2-5; cdr3_aa: CAISESARGETQYF; cdr3_nt: TGTGCCATCAGTGAGTCGGCCAGGGGAGAGACCCAGTACTTC
d_call: TRBD1; clone_size: -; v_call: TRBV6-5; j_call: TRBJ1-2; cdr3_aa: CASSLDRVAYGYTF; cdr3_nt: TGTGCCAGCAGTTTGGACAGGGTAGCCTATGGCTACACCTTC
d_call: -; clone_size: -; v_call: TRBV6-1; j_call: TRBJ1-1; cdr3_aa: CASPSERATFF; cdr3_nt: TGTGCCAGCCCCTCAGAGAGGGCGACTTTCTTT
d_call: -; clone_size: -; v_call: TRBV6-6; j_call: TRBJ2-5; cdr3_aa: CASSYIGSAETQYF; cdr3_nt: TGTGCCAGCAGTTATATAGGATCAGCGGAGACCCAGTACTTC
d_call: TRBD2; clone_size: once; v_call: TRBV30; j_call: TRBJ2-1; cdr3_aa: CAWSGLAGYNEQFF; cdr3_nt: TGTGCCTGGAGCGGACTAGCGGGCTACAATGAGCAGTTCTTC
d_call: -; clone_size: -; v_call: TRBV28; j_call: TRBJ1-2; cdr3_aa: CASSPGSYGYTF; cdr3_nt: TGTGCCAGCAGTCCAGGGTCCTATGGCTACACCTTC
d_call: TRBD2; clone_size: -; v_call: TRBV7-2; j_call: TRBJ2-5; cdr3_aa: CASSLAGAETQYF; cdr3_nt: TGTGCCAGCAGCTTGGCGGGAGCAGAGACCCAGTACTTC
d_call: TRBD1; clone_size: -; v_call: TRBV23-1; j_call: TRBJ2-5; cdr3_aa: CASMTGQGPQETQYF; cdr3_nt: TGCGCCAGCATGACGGGACAGGGCCCGCAAGAGACCCAGTACTTC
d_call: -; clone_size: -; v_call: TRBV2; j_call: TRBJ1-4; cdr3_aa: CASLNPGGVEKLFF; cdr3_nt: TGTGCCAGTCTAAATCCAGGAGGTGTCGAAAAACTGTTTTTT
d_call: -; clone_size: -; v_call: TRBV7-2; j_call: TRBJ2-7; cdr3_aa: CASSLGSKTAYEQYF; cdr3_nt: TGTGCCAGCAGCTTAGGCTCTAAAACAGCCTACGAGCAGTACTTC
d_call: -; clone_size: -; v_call: TRBV7-2; j_call: TRBJ1-4; cdr3_aa: CASSLAGGKLFF; cdr3_nt: TGTGCCAGCAGCTTAGCCGGGGGAAAACTGTTTTTT
d_call: -; clone_size: -; v_call: TRBV29-1; j_call: TRBJ1-3; cdr3_aa: CSPGPLLPGNTIYF; cdr3_nt: TGCAGCCCGGGGCCCCTCCTACCTGGAAACACCATATATTTT
d_call: -; clone_size: once; v_call: TRBV6-6; j_call: TRBJ2-7; cdr3_aa: CASSFDRLSYEQYF; cdr3_nt: TGTGCCAGCAGTTTCGACAGGCTGTCCTACGAGCAGTACTTC
d_call: -; clone_size: -; v_call: TRBV6-1; j_call: TRBJ1-1; cdr3_aa: CASKMGANTEAFF; cdr3_nt: TGTGCCAGCAAAATGGGGGCGAACACTGAAGCTTTCTTT
d_call: -; clone_size: once; v_call: TRBV5-6; j_call: TRBJ1-1; cdr3_aa: CASRSGTANTEAFF; cdr3_nt: TGTGCCAGCAGATCCGGGACGGCGAACACTGAAGCTTTCTTT
d_call: -; clone_size: -; v_call: TRBV28; j_call: TRBJ1-6; cdr3_aa: CASTQVTKGTTLHF; cdr3_nt: TGTGCCAGCACCCAGGTAACGAAGGGGACAACCCTCCACTTT
d_call: -; clone_size: once; v_call: TRBV6-1; j_call: TRBJ1-1; cdr3_aa: CASSRSGAEAFF; cdr3_nt: TGTGCCAGCAGTAGGAGCGGGGCTGAAGCTTTCTTT
d_call: TRBD1; clone_size: -; v_call: TRBV6-1; j_call: TRBJ1-2; cdr3_aa: CASSEPNRGGYTF; cdr3_nt: TGTGCCAGCAGTGAGCCAAACAGGGGTGGCTACACCTTC